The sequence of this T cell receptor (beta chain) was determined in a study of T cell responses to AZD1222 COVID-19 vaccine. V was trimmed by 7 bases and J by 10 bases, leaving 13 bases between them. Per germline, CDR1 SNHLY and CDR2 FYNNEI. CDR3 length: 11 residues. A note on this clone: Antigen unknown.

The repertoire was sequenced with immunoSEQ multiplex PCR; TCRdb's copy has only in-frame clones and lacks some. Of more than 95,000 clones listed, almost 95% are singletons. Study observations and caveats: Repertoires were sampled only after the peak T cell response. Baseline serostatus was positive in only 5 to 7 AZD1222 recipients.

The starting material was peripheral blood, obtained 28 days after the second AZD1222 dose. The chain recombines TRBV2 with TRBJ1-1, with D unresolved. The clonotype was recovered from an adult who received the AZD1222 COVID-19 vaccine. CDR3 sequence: CASIYSIPAFF. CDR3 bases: TGTGCCAGCATATATTCAATCCCAGCTTTCTTT.